The text below deals with one T cell receptor (beta chain). As yet, its antigen is unknown. The conserved phenylalanine or tryptophan normally closing the CDR3 is absent here, so this likely arose from a read error. The source of the sample is a study of cytomegalovirus exposure and HLA in healthy donors. Study conclusions and caveats: CMV serostatus alone was available as immune exposure information. It has been reported that TCR beta sequences accurately predicted the HLA-A and HLA-B alleles of most subjects.

The primer mix had 60 Vbeta and 13 Jbeta primers. Method: immunoSEQ multiplex PCR; TCRdb's copy keeps in-frame clones and lacks some. This table has 200,000 or so clones, 82% appearing once. The ends were cut back, 4 bases at V and 3 bases at J, with 12 bases in the middle. Germline V gene lookup returns CDR1 GTSNPN and CDR2 SVGIG (reference sequence). CDR3 size: 13 residues. This sequence joins TRBV30 and TRBJ1-1; D perhaps matches TRBD1 (5 bases). This sequence originates from a boy aged 2 to 9 in good health and CMV-seronegative. Sequenced material: PBMCs. The CDR3 DNA reads as TGTGCCTGGAATGGGGGGTTTTACACTGAAGCTTTCTCT. As protein: CAWNGGFYTEAFS.